The next 29 T cell receptor beta chains were all read from a single sample in a study of regulatory T cells in long-lasting Graves disease. Time point reported: newly diagnosed GD, antithyroid drugs for less than 3 months. RNA from PBMCs was the source of the TCR library. Construction of TCR beta libraries relied on iRepertoire HTBI primers and on Arm-PCR targeting CDR3 regions. TCRdb fed the multiplex PCR reads into MiXCR, producing one record per CDR3 protein. Found here are about 460,000 distinct CDR3 sequences, roughly 15% of them singletons; the top ten hold around a sixth. These data also formed part of another study, on T cells in Graves' hyperthyroidism and ophthalmopathy.

Sequencing used peripheral blood mononuclear cells (PBMCs), obtained at new diagnosis, from a patient treated with antithyroid drugs. Source of these receptors: a woman aged 50 to 60 with Graves disease.

This clonotype was detected a few times. The rearrangement joins TRBV3-1 to TRBJ1-1; D is unresolved. Germline CDR1 reads LGHDT; CDR2 reads YNNKEL (reference sequence). V was clipped by 7 bases and J by 2 bases, with 17 bases between them. This CDR3 is 15 amino acids long. CDR3 nucleotides: TGTGCCAGCACCCCACAATCCCTCACCAACACTGAAGCTTTCTTT. As protein: CASTPQSLTNTEAFF.

DNA of the CDR3: TGTGCCAGCAGCTTAGACCCCAGGGTGGGGGAGCAGTACTTC. It is translated as CASSLDPRVGEQYF. The chain has TRBV7-2 and TRBJ2-7; D is perhaps TRBD1 (5 bases). The germline V and J ends were trimmed by 1 base and 7 bases, with 14 bases remaining between them. The CDR3 is 14 residues long. CDR1 and CDR2 from the germline V gene are SGHTA and FQGNSA.

This clonotype was detected many times. This chain connects TRBV4-1 to TRBJ2-7, with D perhaps TRBD1 (6 bases). V was shortened by 1 base and J by 3 bases, with 13 bases between the two germline ends. Germline V gene lookup returns CDR1 MGHRA and CDR2 YSYEKL. CDR3 length: 15 amino acids. The CDR3 coding sequence is TGCGCCAGCAGCCAAGGGGGGACATCGGTCTACGAGCAGTACTTC. Translated: CASSQGGTSVYEQYF.

A few counts support this clonotype. The V and J genes are TRBV27 and TRBJ1-5, with D perhaps matching TRBD1 (6 bases). Trimming removed 7 bases from V and 4 bases from J, with 14 bases in between. This CDR3 comprises 14 residues. CDR1 MNHEY and CDR2 SMNVEV come from the germline V gene (reference sequence). The CDR3 loop reads CASNTGPTNQPQHF. DNA for the CDR3: TGTGCCAGCAACACAGGGCCCACAAATCAGCCCCAGCATTTT.

As DNA, the CDR3 is TGTGCCAGCTCACCACCGTCTAGCGGGAGCGAGACCCAGTACTTC. As protein: CASSPPSSGSETQYF. The chain joins TRBV18 to TRBJ2-5; 10 nucleotides match TRBD2. CDR1 is KGHSH and CDR2 is LQKENI in the germline V gene. CDR3 size: 15 residues. The junction had 3 bases not matched to a gene; V was cut back by 0 bases and J by 5 bases.

This clonotype appeared many times. The chain links TRBV7-9 to TRBJ2-1; unclear D gene. This CDR3 spans 13 amino acids. V was trimmed by 5 bases and J by 8 bases, leaving 13 bases between them. Germline V lookup: CDR1 SEHNR, CDR2 FQNEAQ (reference sequence). The CDR3 nucleotides are TGTGCCAGCAGCCCCCGAGTAGGTCATGAGCAGTTCTTC. Protein: CASSPRVGHEQFF.

In this sample, this clonotype turned up many times. The chain uses TRBV5-1 and TRBJ2-5; no reliable D call. The CDR3 runs 14 residues. Germline CDR1 is SGHRS and CDR2 is YFSETQ. V shed 2 bases and J shed 3 bases, with 11 bases lying between them. In DNA form, the CDR3 reads TGCGCCAGCAGCTTTATCGGCGGCGAAGAGACCCAGTACTTC. This sequence encodes CASSFIGGEETQYF.

This clonotype was detected ten times or more. The chain carries TRBV5-1 and TRBJ2-5; D may be TRBD2 (5 bases). The CDR3 has 14 residues. Trimming took off 2 bases at V and 0 bases at J, with 8 bases between the two ends. Germline assignment: CDR1 SGHRS and CDR2 YFSETQ. DNA of the CDR3: TGCGCCAGCAGCTTTTCCGGGGACCAAGAGACCCAGTACTTC. Translated: CASSFSGDQETQYF.

The V and J genes are TRBV12-3 or TRBV12-4 and TRBJ2-3; D is uncertain. Trimming left V 7 bases short and J 6 bases short, with 17 bases between. The CDR3 spans 14 residues. The CDR3 sequence is CASIPLGSSDTQYF. The DNA for the CDR3 is TGTGCCAGCATTCCCTTAGGGTCCTCGGATACGCAGTATTTT.

This chain uses TRBV5-1 with TRBJ2-2; a possible D gene is TRBD1 (7 bases). The germline gives CDR1 SGHRS, CDR2 YFSETQ. This CDR3 has 16 amino acids. Trimming stripped 2 bases from V and 4 bases from J, with 15 bases between. In DNA, the CDR3 is TGCGCCAGCAGCTTTATCAGGGGGGTGAGCACCGGGGAGCTGTTTTTT. Translated: CASSFIRGVSTGELFF.

In its sample, this clonotype was seen a few times. This chain connects TRBV6-2 or TRBV6-3 to TRBJ2-1; D perhaps matches TRBD2 (11 bases). Trimming removed 1 base from V and 6 bases from J, with 25 bases in between. Germline V CDR1 and CDR2: MNHEY, SVGEGT. The CDR3 loop spans 19 amino acids. CDR3 nucleotides: TGTGCCAGCAGTTACTTGGGACAGGGGAAGACTAGCGGGGTCAATGAGCAGTTCTTC. Amino acid sequence: CASSYLGQGKTSGVNEQFF.

This clonotype was recorded many times. The chain has TRBV18 and TRBJ2-5; D not certain. This CDR3 is built from 15 residues. The ends were cut back, 0 bases at V and 2 bases at J, with 10 bases in the middle. The germline CDR1 and CDR2 sequences are KGHSH and LQKENI. The CDR3 DNA is TGTGCCAGCTCACCACCAGGCACATATCAAGAGACCCAGTACTTC. Translated: CASSPPGTYQETQYF.

There are a few counts of this clonotype. This chain uses TRBV9 with TRBJ2-1; TRBD2 matches at 14 bases. Germline V gives CDR1 SGDLS, CDR2 YYNGEE. The CDR3 sequence is 16 residues long. V lost 4 bases and J lost 10; bases outside the gene matches: 10. The CDR3: CASSITGLAGVGEQFF. The CDR3, as DNA: TGTGCCAGCAGCATTACGGGACTAGCGGGAGTAGGGGAGCAGTTCTTC.

This clonotype was counted many times. The chain employs TRBV27 and TRBJ1-5; D gene ambiguous. V gave up 3 bases and J gave up 6 bases, with 6 bases separating them. CDR3 size: 12 residues. Germline loops: CDR1 MNHEY, CDR2 SMNVEV (reference sequence). As DNA, the CDR3 is TGTGCCAGCAGTTTCCCCGGTCAGCCCCAGCATTTT. Translating gives CASSFPGQPQHF.

This clonotype was detected many times. This chain connects TRBV10-3 to TRBJ2-7, with D perhaps TRBD1 (6 bases). This CDR3 has 14 residues. The germline V gene encodes CDR1 ENHRY and CDR2 SYGVKD. The V gene lost 7 bases and the J gene lost 3 bases, with 16 bases spanning the gap. As DNA, the CDR3 is TGTGCCATCACCGAGACAGGCGCTTACTACGAGCAGTACTTC. Its protein product is CAITETGAYYEQYF.

This clonotype was seen at least ten times. The rearrangement joins TRBV28 to TRBJ2-1; 13 nucleotides match TRBD2. The CDR3 has 21 residues. Trimming took 5 bases from V and 0 from J; bases not matched to a gene: 16. Germline-derived CDR1 and CDR2 are MDHEN and SYDVKM. The CDR3 spells CASSPRPRVLAGGSSYNEQFF. In nucleotides, the CDR3 is TGTGCCAGCAGTCCACGCCCAAGGGTACTAGCGGGAGGGAGCTCCTACAATGAGCAGTTCTTC.

In its sample, this clonotype was seen a few times. The chain is built from TRBV20-1 and TRBJ1-1; D ambiguous. This CDR3 has 14 amino acids. The germline V gene encodes CDR1 DFQATT and CDR2 SNEGSKA (reference sequence). The V and J ends lost 1 base and 3 bases respectively, with 12 bases between them. The CDR3 DNA is TGCAGTGCTAGAGTCGGGAATAAGGACACTGAAGCTTTCTTT. This sequence encodes CSARVGNKDTEAFF.

On this clonotype: It may be a read error: a sequence one base away is much more abundant. This chain links TRBV2 with TRBJ2-7; 7 bases match TRBD2. Germline V lookup: CDR1 SNHLY, CDR2 FYNNEI. This CDR3 region has 14 residues. CDR3 sequence (DNA): TGTGCCGGCAGTGAAACAAGCGGGAACTACGAGCAGTACTTC. This codes for CAGSETSGNYEQYF. The variable domain in full, completed from reference TRBV2 and TRBJ2-7, reads EPEVTQTPSHQVTQMGQEVILRCVPISNHLYFYWYRQILGQKVEFLVSFYNNEISEKSEIFDDQFSVERPDGSNFTLKIRSTKLEDSAMYFCAGSETSGNYEQYFGPGTRLTVT.

This clonotype was found a few times. V is TRBV28 and J is TRBJ1-4; 8 nucleotides align to TRBD1. The V gene end was trimmed by 5 bases and the J gene end by 7 bases; junction bases not matched to a gene: 9. CDR3 length: 15 amino acids. Germline V gives CDR1 MDHEN, CDR2 SYDVKM. For the CDR3, the DNA is TGTGCCAGCAGTCCCAGACAGGGGAAGGCTGAAAAACTGTTTTTT. Its translation is CASSPRQGKAEKLFF.

This clonotype was counted at least ten times. The chain has TRBV5-1 and TRBJ2-7, with 7 bases that match TRBD1. The V gene end was trimmed by 4 bases and the J gene end by 0 bases; junction bases not matched to a gene: 7. Per the germline V gene, CDR1 is SGHRS and CDR2 is YFSETQ. CDR3 length equals 15 residues. The CDR3 spells CASSAGQDRSYEQYF. Written as DNA, the CDR3 is TGCGCCAGCAGCGCCGGACAGGACCGCTCCTACGAGCAGTACTTC.

This clonotype was seen repeatedly, ten times or more. The J gene is TRBJ1-3, the V gene TRBV3-1; no definite D call. Germline V lookup: CDR1 LGHDT, CDR2 YNNKEL (reference sequence). The CDR3 contains 13 residues. V shed 4 bases and J shed 2 bases, with 6 bases lying between them. CDR3: CASSRRPGNTIYF. CDR3 nucleotide sequence: TGTGCCAGCAGCCGGCGACCTGGAAACACCATATATTTT. Variable domain in full (rest from reference TRBV3-1 and TRBJ1-3): DTAVSQTPKYLVTQMGNDKSIKCEQNLGHDTMYWYKQDSKKFLKIMFSYNNKELIINETVPNRFSPKSPDKAHLNLHINSLELGDSAVYFCASSRRPGNTIYFGEGSWLTVV.

This chain uses TRBV7-6 with TRBJ2-5; 10 positions match TRBD1. The CDR3 sequence is 15 residues long. The germline V gene encodes CDR1 SGHVS and CDR2 FNYEAQ. After removal of 7 bases from V and 4 bases from J, the junction contained 9 bases not matched to a gene. The CDR3 nucleotides read TGTGCCAGCACCCCCCGGACAGGGGGGGGAGAGACCCAGTACTTC. Translating it yields CASTPRTGGGETQYF.

Ten or more counts support this clonotype. The chain is built from TRBV29-1 and TRBJ2-3; 7 bases fit TRBD2. The CDR3 totals 14 residues. V shed 6 bases and J 2 bases; nucleotides not matched to a gene: 8. The germline CDR1 and CDR2 sequences are SQVTM and ANQGSEA. The CDR3 DNA reads TGCAGCGTCAAACGGGGACTAAACACAGATACGCAGTATTTT. Its translation: CSVKRGLNTDTQYF.

This clonotype has a count of ten or more. The CDR3 is CASRPTGSVTEAFF. The CDR3 nucleotides read TGTGCCAGCCGGCCGACAGGGTCGGTCACTGAAGCTTTCTTT. The rearrangement uses TRBV28 and TRBJ1-1; 7 bases line up with TRBD1. The J segment lost 4 bases and the V segment lost 8 bases, leaving 10 bases of the junction unmatched. The CDR3 is made up of 14 amino acids. Germline lookup yields CDR1 MDHEN and CDR2 SYDVKM.

This clonotype is a singleton in its sample. The genes are TRBV13 and TRBJ2-2, with 13 positions matching TRBD2. The CDR3 contains 17 residues. The V gene's germline CDR1 is PRHDT and CDR2 FYEKMQ (reference sequence). J gave up 6 bases and V 5 bases, and 9 bases lay outside the gene matches. The CDR3 bases are TGTGCCAGCAGCCGAAGGACTAGCGGGAGTTTTGCCGGGGAGCTGTTTTTT. Amino acids: CASSRRTSGSFAGELFF.

In the case of this clonotype: Sequence at one end of the junction differs from germline and may be a read error. The chain has TRBV2 and TRBJ2-1, with 12 bases identical to TRBD2. This CDR3 contains 16 residues. Germline V gene sequence: CDR1 SNHLY, CDR2 FYNNEI. CDR3 protein: CAISESASGRADEQFF. CDR3 DNA: TGTGCCATCAGTGAGTCCGCTAGCGGGAGGGCCGATGAGCAGTTCTTC.

This clonotype was seen repeatedly, ten times or more. The chain employs TRBV2 and TRBJ2-5; 7 nucleotides line up with TRBD2. The ends lost 7 bases at V and 3 bases at J; junction bases unmatched: 5. Per germline, CDR1 SNHLY and CDR2 FYNNEI. The CDR3 length is 13 residues. CDR3 bases: TGTGCCAGCACGAAGGGAGGGGAAGAGACCCAGTACTTC. Translation: CASTKGGEETQYF.

The chain has TRBV28 and TRBJ1-5; 12 bases match TRBD1. Germline V gene lookup returns CDR1 MDHEN and CDR2 SYDVKM. The CDR3 loop spans 16 amino acids. The V segment lost 5 bases and the J segment 7 bases; nucleotides outside the gene matches: 9. The CDR3 here is CASSNYRDRGQQPQHF. CDR3 DNA sequence: TGTGCCAGCAGTAACTACCGGGACAGGGGGCAACAGCCCCAGCATTTT.

This clonotype has just a few counts. This could be a read error, since a much larger clone is one nucleotide away. The rearrangement uses TRBV3-1 and TRBJ2-7; no definite D call. This CDR3 is built from 14 residues. Germline CDR1 and CDR2: LGHDT and YNNKEL (reference sequence). This CDR3 is CASSQTGIPYEQCF. The CDR3 DNA reads TGTGCCAGCAGCCAAACCGGCATCCCCTACGAGCAGTGCTTC.